This entry lists 8 T cell receptor beta chains sequenced from one sample in a study of blood T cell repertoires in COVID-19. Repertoires were generated with immunoSEQ multiplex PCR, while TCRdb's copy carries only in-frame clones and drops some. The sample has fewer than 65,000 clones; approximately 85% are singletons. The material sequenced was peripheral blood. The receptors were sampled from a human donor in a cohort sampled during active COVID-19.

The chain couples TRBV6-6 to TRBJ2-7; no firm D call. The CDR3 consists of 12 residues. The V gene's germline CDR1 is MNHNY and CDR2 SVGAGI (reference sequence). V lost 5 bases, J lost 2 bases, and 7 bases lay in between. The CDR3 reads CASSPQTYEQYF. The CDR3 region has the DNA TGTGCCAGCAGTCCACAAACCTACGAGCAGTACTTC.

V and J are TRBV4-3 and TRBJ2-1; 7 bases fit TRBD2. J gave up 5 bases and V 1 base, and 8 bases lay outside the gene matches. CDR3 length equals 16 residues. Germline CDR1 and CDR2: LGHNA and YSLEER. CDR3 in amino acids: CASSQVGGGQNNEQFF. In DNA form, the CDR3 reads TGCGCCAGCAGCCAAGTAGGCGGGGGTCAAAACAATGAGCAGTTCTTC.

This clone was observed once. This CDR3 is CATSETLPGLRGNQPQHF. The CDR3 DNA is TGTGCCACCAGTGAAACCCTCCCCGGTCTGAGGGGCAATCAGCCCCAGCATTTT. The V and J genes are TRBV24-1 and TRBJ1-5; D gene uncertain. The V end lost 4 bases, the J end lost 2 bases, and 20 bases lay between the germline ends. The germline V gene encodes CDR1 KGHDR and CDR2 SFDVKD. The CDR3 has 18 amino acids.

The chain joins TRBV11-1 to TRBJ1-1; 8 nucleotides match TRBD1. Per germline, CDR1 SGHAT and CDR2 FQDESV (reference sequence). This CDR3 contains 13 residues. V shed 8 bases and J 2 bases; nucleotides not matched to a gene: 4. The CDR3 loop reads CASQDRDNTEAFF. CDR3 nucleotides: TGTGCCAGCCAGGACAGGGACAACACTGAAGCTTTCTTT. The variable domain in full, with the rest retrieved from reference TRBV11-1 and TRBJ1-1, is EAEVAQSPRYKITEKSQAVAFWCDPISGHATLYWYRQILGQGPELLVQFQDESVVDDSQLPKDRFSAERLKGVDSTLKIQPAELGDSAMYLCASQDRDNTEAFFGQGTRLTVV.

The V gene is TRBV2, the J gene TRBJ2-7; TRBD2 matches at 10 bases. J was trimmed by 3 bases and V by 2 bases; bases with no gene match: 7. The CDR3 contains 16 residues. CDR1 is SNHLY, CDR2 FYNNEI, per germline. CDR3 sequence reads: CASSELWASGGYEQYF. The CDR3 DNA follows: TGTGCCAGCAGTGAATTGTGGGCTAGCGGGGGCTACGAGCAGTACTTC. Complete variable domain (other parts from reference TRBV2 and TRBJ2-7): EPEVTQTPSHQVTQMGQEVILRCVPISNHLYFYWYRQILGQKVEFLVSFYNNEISEKSEIFDDQFSVERPDGSNFTLKIRSTKLEDSAMYFCASSELWASGGYEQYFGPGTRLTVT.

This chain uses TRBV5-5 with TRBJ1-4; 10 bases match TRBD1. Per the germline V gene, CDR1 is SGHKS and CDR2 is YYEKEE (reference sequence). The J segment lost 8 bases and the V segment lost 4 bases, leaving 5 bases of the junction unmatched. This CDR3 contains 14 residues. The CDR3 is CASSGQGVLEKLFF. DNA for the CDR3: TGTGCCAGCAGCGGACAGGGGGTTTTAGAAAAACTGTTTTTT.

The genes are TRBV19 and TRBJ2-3; D unclear. The CDR3 contains 11 residues. V lost 5 bases, J lost 6 bases, and 6 bases lay in between. CDR1 is LNHDA and CDR2 is SQIVND in the germline V gene (reference sequence). The CDR3 region is CASSQRDTQYF. The CDR3 bases are TGTGCCAGTAGTCAACGGGATACGCAGTATTTT.

CDR3 amino acids: CASSQDLDRGTPLHF. The CDR3 nucleotides are TGCGCCAGCAGCCAAGATCTGGATCGGGGGACACCCCTCCACTTT. The V call is TRBV4-3, the J call TRBJ1-6; D is perhaps TRBD1 (5 bases). Trimming stripped 0 bases from V and 11 bases from J, with 14 bases between. Germline V gene lookup returns CDR1 LGHNA and CDR2 YSLEER. The CDR3 spans 15 residues.